This T cell receptor beta chain came from a study of T-cell memory formation after mild COVID-19. For the study at large: Largely donor-specific TCR clusters were found. Study-level findings and limits: There were some responding clones in pre-infection memory, which suggested that cross-reactive memory had joined. Contracting clones from day 15 to 85 had balanced CD4/CD8; later expanders favoured CD4+. CD4+ contracting clones were found mainly in CM and EM, and CD8+ ones in EMRA.

Points on this clonotype: Its target is unknown.

V lost 2 bases, J lost 5 bases, and 18 bases lay in between. The germline gives CDR1 MGHRA, CDR2 YSYEKL. CDR3 length: 16 residues. Each CDR3 protein gets one entry after TCRdb re-called the 5' RACE reads with MiXCR. The sample contains fewer than 350,000 distinct CDR3 sequences, more than 15% of which appear only once. The sequence came from a man between 18 and 29 years old who had mild COVID-19 (a few samples of this study predate the infection). Cell type and time point are not known. The sample consisted of PBMCs or a T cell subset sorted from them (not recorded which). The rearrangement links TRBV4-1 to TRBJ2-5; D might be TRBD2 (6 bases). CDR3 nucleotide sequence: TGCGCCAGCAGCCAAAAGGTCCGCGGGGTTCGGGAGACCCAGTACTTC. This translates into CASSQKVRGVRETQYF.